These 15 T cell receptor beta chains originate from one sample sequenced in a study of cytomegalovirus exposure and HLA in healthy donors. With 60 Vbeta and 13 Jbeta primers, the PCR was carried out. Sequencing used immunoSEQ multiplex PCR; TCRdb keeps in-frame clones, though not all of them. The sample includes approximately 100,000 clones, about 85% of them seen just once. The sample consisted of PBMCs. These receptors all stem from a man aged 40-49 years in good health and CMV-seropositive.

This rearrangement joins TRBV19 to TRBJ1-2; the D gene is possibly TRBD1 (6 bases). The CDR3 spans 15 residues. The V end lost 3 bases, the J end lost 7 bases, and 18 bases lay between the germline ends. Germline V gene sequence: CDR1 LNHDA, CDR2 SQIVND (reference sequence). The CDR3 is CASSITPGGASGYTF. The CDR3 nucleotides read TGTGCCAGTAGTATCACCCCTGGGGGGGCCAGTGGCTACACCTTC.

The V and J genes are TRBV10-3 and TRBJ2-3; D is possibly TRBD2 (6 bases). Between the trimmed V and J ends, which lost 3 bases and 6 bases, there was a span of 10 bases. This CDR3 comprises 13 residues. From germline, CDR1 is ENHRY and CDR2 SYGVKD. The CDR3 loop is CAISDGGYDTQYF. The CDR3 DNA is TGTGCCATCAGTGATGGGGGGTACGATACGCAGTATTTT.

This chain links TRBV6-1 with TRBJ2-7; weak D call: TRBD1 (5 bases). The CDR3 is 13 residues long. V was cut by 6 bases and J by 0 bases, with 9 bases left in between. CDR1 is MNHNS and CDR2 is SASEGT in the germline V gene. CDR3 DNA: TGTGCCAGCAGGGGGCACGGCTCCTACGAGCAGTACTTC. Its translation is CASRGHGSYEQYF.

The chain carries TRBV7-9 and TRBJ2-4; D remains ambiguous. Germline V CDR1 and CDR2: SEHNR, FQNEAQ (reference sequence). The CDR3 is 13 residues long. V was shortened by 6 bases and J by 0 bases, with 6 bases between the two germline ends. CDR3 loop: CASRRLAKNIQYF. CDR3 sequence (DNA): TGTGCCAGCAGACGACTAGCCAAAAACATTCAGTACTTC.

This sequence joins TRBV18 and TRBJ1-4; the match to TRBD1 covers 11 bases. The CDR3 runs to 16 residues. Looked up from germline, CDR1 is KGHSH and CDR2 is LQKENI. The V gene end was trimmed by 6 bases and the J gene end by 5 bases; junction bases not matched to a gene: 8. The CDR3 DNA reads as TGTGCCAGCTCCCTGAACCGGGACAGGGGGAATGAAAAACTGTTTTTT. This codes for CASSLNRDRGNEKLFF.

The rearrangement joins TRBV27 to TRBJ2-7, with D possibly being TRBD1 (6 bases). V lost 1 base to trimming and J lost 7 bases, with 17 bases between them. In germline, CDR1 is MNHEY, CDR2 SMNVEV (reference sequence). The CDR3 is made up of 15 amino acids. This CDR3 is CASSLYRDVGSEQYF. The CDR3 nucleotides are TGTGCCAGCAGTTTATACAGGGATGTCGGCTCGGAGCAGTACTTC.

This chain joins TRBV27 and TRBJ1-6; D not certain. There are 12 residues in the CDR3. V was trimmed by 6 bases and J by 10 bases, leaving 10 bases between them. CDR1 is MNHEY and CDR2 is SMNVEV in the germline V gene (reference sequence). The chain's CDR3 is CASRTPGSPLHF. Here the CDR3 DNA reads TGTGCCAGCAGGACCCCAGGATCACCCCTCCACTTT.

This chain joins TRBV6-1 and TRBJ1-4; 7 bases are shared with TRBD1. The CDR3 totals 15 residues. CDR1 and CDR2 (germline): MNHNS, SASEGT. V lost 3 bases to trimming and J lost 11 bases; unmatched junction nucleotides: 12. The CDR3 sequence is CASSDGAGGPLKLFF. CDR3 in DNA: TGTGCCAGCAGTGATGGCGCAGGGGGTCCCTTGAAACTGTTTTTT.

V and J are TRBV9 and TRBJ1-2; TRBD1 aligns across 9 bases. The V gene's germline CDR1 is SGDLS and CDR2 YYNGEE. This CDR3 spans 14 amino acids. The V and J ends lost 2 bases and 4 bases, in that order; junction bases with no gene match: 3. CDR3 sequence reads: CASSVDRGPYGYTF. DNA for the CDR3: TGTGCCAGCAGCGTGGACAGGGGACCCTATGGCTACACCTTC.

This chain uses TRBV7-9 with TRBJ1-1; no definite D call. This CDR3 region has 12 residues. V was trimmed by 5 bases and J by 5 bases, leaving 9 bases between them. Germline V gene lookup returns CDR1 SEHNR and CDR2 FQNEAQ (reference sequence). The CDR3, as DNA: TGTGCCAGCAGCGACCCGGGGACTGAAGCTTTCTTT. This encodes CASSDPGTEAFF.

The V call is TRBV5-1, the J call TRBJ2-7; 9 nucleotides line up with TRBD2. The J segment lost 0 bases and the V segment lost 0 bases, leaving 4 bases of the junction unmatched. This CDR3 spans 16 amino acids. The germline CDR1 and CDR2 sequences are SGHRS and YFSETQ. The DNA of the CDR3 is TGCGCCAGCAGCTTGGGTGCTAGCGGGGTCTCCTACGAGCAGTACTTC. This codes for CASSLGASGVSYEQYF.

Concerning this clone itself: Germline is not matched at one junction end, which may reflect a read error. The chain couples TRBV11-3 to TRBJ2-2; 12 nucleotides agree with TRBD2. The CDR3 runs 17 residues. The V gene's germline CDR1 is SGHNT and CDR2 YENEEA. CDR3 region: CASSLALAGGSAGELLF. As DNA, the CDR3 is TGTGCCAGCAGCTTAGCACTAGCGGGAGGAAGCGCCGGGGAGCTGCTTTTT.

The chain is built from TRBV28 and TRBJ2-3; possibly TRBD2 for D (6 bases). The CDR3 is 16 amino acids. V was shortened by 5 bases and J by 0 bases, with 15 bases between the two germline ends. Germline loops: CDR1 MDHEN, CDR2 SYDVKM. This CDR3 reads CASSERLGRSTDTQYF. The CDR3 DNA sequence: TGTGCCAGCAGTGAGCGACTCGGGAGAAGCACAGATACGCAGTATTTT. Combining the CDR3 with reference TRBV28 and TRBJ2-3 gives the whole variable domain DVKVTQSSRYLVKRTGEKVFLECVQDMDHENMFWYRQDPGLGLRLIYFSYDVKMKEKGDIPEGYSVSREKKERFSLILESASTNQTSMYLCASSERLGRSTDTQYFGPGTRLTVL.

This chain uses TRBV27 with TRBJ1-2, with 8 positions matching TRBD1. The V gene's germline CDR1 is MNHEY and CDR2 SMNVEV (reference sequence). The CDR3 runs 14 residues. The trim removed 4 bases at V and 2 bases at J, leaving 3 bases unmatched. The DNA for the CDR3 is TGTGCCAGCAGTTCCTGGACAGGGAACTATGGCTACACCTTC. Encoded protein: CASSSWTGNYGYTF.

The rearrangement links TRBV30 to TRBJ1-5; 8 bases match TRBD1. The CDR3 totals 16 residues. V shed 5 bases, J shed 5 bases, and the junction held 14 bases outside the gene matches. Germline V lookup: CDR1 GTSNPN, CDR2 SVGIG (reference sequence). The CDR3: CAWAPRQGRRDQPQHF. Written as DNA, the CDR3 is TGTGCCTGGGCCCCAAGACAGGGGAGGAGGGATCAGCCCCAGCATTTT. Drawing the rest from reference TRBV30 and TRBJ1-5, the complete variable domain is SQTIHQWPATLVQPVGSPLSLECTVEGTSNPNLYWYRQAAGRGLQLLFYSVGIGQISSEVPQNLSASRPQDRQFILSSKKLLLSDSGFYLCAWAPRQGRRDQPQHFGDGTRLSIL.